The 23 T cell receptor beta chains below were found in one sample sequenced in a study of graft-versus-host responses after intestinal transplantation. TCRdb's table, derived via immunoSEQ multiplex PCR, lists solely in-frame clones and lacks some. The sample shows some 90,000 clones, roughly 90% of them seen only once. Their cognate antigens are unknown. The specimen comprised unstimulated CD4+ T cells sorted from spleen or lymph node cells, sampled before intestinal transplant. Receptors originate from a human donor who received an intestinal transplant.

The gene calls are TRBV5-1 and TRBJ2-3; unclear D gene. V was trimmed by 1 base and J by 2 bases, leaving 11 bases between them. Germline-derived CDR1 and CDR2 are SGHRS and YFSETQ. The CDR3 consists of 15 residues. Here the CDR3 reads CASSLRQAITDTQYF. The CDR3 DNA sequence: TGCGCCAGCAGCTTGAGGCAGGCGATCACAGATACGCAGTATTTT.

This chain uses TRBV5-1 with TRBJ1-6; 8 nucleotides agree with TRBD1. From germline, CDR1 is SGHRS and CDR2 YFSETQ. CDR3 size: 16 residues. V lost 0 bases, J lost 7 bases, and 6 bases stayed unmatched. The CDR3 reads CASSLGGQVTNSPLHF. For the CDR3, the DNA is TGCGCCAGCAGCTTGGGGGGACAGGTGACGAATTCACCCCTCCACTTT. Full variable domain (rest looked up from reference TRBV5-1 and TRBJ1-6): KAGVTQTPRYLIKTRGQQVTLSCSPISGHRSVSWYQQTPGQGLQFLFEYFSETQRNKGNFPGRFSGRQFSNSRSEMNVSTLELGDSALYLCASSLGGQVTNSPLHFGNGTRLTVT.

This clone showed up just once. The chain is built from TRBV30 and TRBJ1-2, with D possibly being TRBD1 (6 bases). Trimming shortened V by 2 bases and J by 2 bases, and 15 bases separated the two germline ends. The CDR3 covers 15 residues. Germline CDR1 and CDR2: GTSNPN and SVGIG (reference sequence). The CDR3 loop is CAWSTGQSRNYGYTF. The CDR3 bases are TGTGCCTGGAGTACAGGGCAGTCCCGAAACTATGGCTACACCTTC.

The chain carries TRBV14 and TRBJ1-1, with 9 bases identical to TRBD1. CDR3 length equals 17 residues. With 4 bases clipped from V and 1 base from J, the junction kept 10 bases outside the gene matches. Per germline, CDR1 SGHDN and CDR2 FVKESK. The chain's CDR3 is CASSRFTGGGWNTEAFF. Written as DNA, the CDR3 is TGTGCCAGCAGCCGCTTCACAGGGGGCGGATGGAACACTGAAGCTTTCTTT. Supplemented by reference TRBV14 and TRBJ1-1, the full variable domain reads EAGVTQFPSHSVIEKGQTVTLRCDPISGHDNLYWYRRVMGKEIKFLLHFVKESKQDESGMPNNRFLAERTGGTYSTLKVQPAELEDSGVYFCASSRFTGGGWNTEAFFGQGTRLTVV.

The chain links TRBV7-9 to TRBJ2-7; D possibly corresponds to TRBD2 (5 bases). Germline CDR1 reads SEHNR; CDR2 reads FQNEAQ (reference sequence). Trimming removed 5 bases at V and 2 bases at J, with 13 bases between. This CDR3 is 14 amino acids long. This CDR3 is CASSGGPSTYEQYF. Here the CDR3 DNA reads TGTGCCAGCAGCGGAGGACCGTCGACCTACGAGCAGTACTTC.

The chain has TRBV7-2 and TRBJ1-3; possible D gene TRBD1, 5 bases. V was pared by 1 base and J by 4 bases, with 20 bases between. Germline assignment: CDR1 SGHTA and CDR2 FQGNSA. The CDR3 covers 18 residues. CDR3 sequence reads: CASSLVGPEGLGGNTIYF. The CDR3 DNA sequence: TGTGCCAGCAGCTTAGTTGGGCCGGAGGGGTTGGGGGGAAACACCATATATTTT.

The chain employs TRBV7-9 and TRBJ1-5; D unresolved. Germline CDR1 SEHNR, CDR2 FQNEAQ (reference sequence). This CDR3 comprises 12 residues. V lost 3 bases to trimming and J lost 4 bases, with 4 bases between them. The CDR3 nucleotides are TGTGCCAGCAGCTTGTTAAATCAGCCCCAGCATTTT. Its protein product is CASSLLNQPQHF.

The rearrangement joins TRBV4-1 to TRBJ1-2; D might be TRBD1 (5 bases). Between the trimmed V and J ends, which lost 2 bases and 2 bases, there was a span of 12 bases. In germline, CDR1 is MGHRA, CDR2 YSYEKL. This CDR3 contains 15 residues. The chain's CDR3 is CASSQLTDANYGYTF. As DNA, the CDR3 is TGCGCCAGCAGCCAATTGACAGACGCAAACTATGGCTACACCTTC.

This rearrangement joins TRBV4-1 to TRBJ1-1; D is possibly TRBD1 (5 bases). V lost 4 bases to trimming and J lost 1 base, with 16 bases between them. The CDR3 is 16 amino acids. In germline, CDR1 is MGHRA, CDR2 YSYEKL. CDR3 in amino acids: CASSPLGRDPNTEAFF. The CDR3 bases are TGCGCCAGCAGCCCCCTAGGGAGGGACCCGAACACTGAAGCTTTCTTT.

The rearrangement uses TRBV10-3 and TRBJ1-1; a weak D match, TRBD1 (5 bases). V gave up 4 bases and J gave up 4 bases, with 16 bases separating them. In germline, CDR1 is ENHRY, CDR2 SYGVKD. The CDR3 consists of 15 residues. CDR3 amino acids: CAISGEGTTGTEAFF. The CDR3 DNA reads as TGTGCCATCAGTGGGGAGGGGACCACGGGCACTGAAGCTTTCTTT.

V gene TRBV18 combines with J gene TRBJ2-1; TRBD1 agrees at 9 bases. CDR1 is KGHSH, CDR2 LQKENI, per germline. The J segment lost 0 bases and the V segment lost 3 bases, leaving 3 bases of the junction unmatched. The CDR3 covers 16 residues. Written as DNA, the CDR3 is TGTGCCAGCTCACCCGGGACAGGGTCCTCCTACAATGAGCAGTTCTTC. It yields the protein CASSPGTGSSYNEQFF.

This clone was seen just once. CDR3 nucleotides: TGCGCCAGCAGATCCCCTGAGCGGACCCCAACCTGGGGCACAGATACGCAGTATTTT. It encodes CASRSPERTPTWGTDTQYF. The V call is TRBV5-1, the J call TRBJ2-3; the D gene is possibly TRBD2 (5 bases). Trimming pared 5 bases from V and 1 base from J, leaving 26 bases between. The germline gives CDR1 SGHRS, CDR2 YFSETQ. The CDR3 spans 19 residues.

The V and J genes are TRBV15 and TRBJ1-3, with a weak D call TRBD1 (5 bases). Germline CDR1 is LNHNV and CDR2 is YYDKDF (reference sequence). Trimming took off 8 bases at V and 9 bases at J, with 17 bases between the two ends. The CDR3 is made up of 13 amino acids. The CDR3 DNA follows: TGTGCCACCCAGGTCCCAGGGTTCGGCACCATATATTTT. Its translation is CATQVPGFGTIYF.

The CDR3 DNA reads as TGCAGTGCTAGTCTCAGGGAGACCCAGTACTTC. Protein product: CSASLRETQYF. The rearrangement links TRBV20-1 to TRBJ2-5; no clear D gene. The CDR3 consists of 11 residues. CDR1 and CDR2 (germline): DFQATT, SNEGSKA (reference sequence). The V end lost 3 bases, the J end lost 5 bases, and 7 bases lay between the germline ends.

The V call is TRBV5-6, the J call TRBJ2-1; TRBD2 matches at 11 bases. Germline CDR1 reads SGHDT; CDR2 reads YYEEEE. Germline trimming cut 4 bases from V and 0 bases from J; bases unmatched to any gene: 6. The CDR3 sequence is 17 residues long. CDR3 in amino acids: CASSRLAGGSSYNEQFF. In DNA, the CDR3 is TGTGCCAGCAGCCGATTAGCGGGGGGGAGCTCCTACAATGAGCAGTTCTTC. Using reference TRBV5-6 and TRBJ2-1 for the parts outside the CDR3, the full variable domain is DAGVTQSPTHLIKTRGQQVTLRCSPKSGHDTVSWYQQALGQGPQFIFQYYEEEERQRGNFPDRFSGHQFPNYSSELNVNALLLGDSALYLCASSRLAGGSSYNEQFFGPGTRLTVL.

The chain has TRBV7-3 and TRBJ1-1; possibly TRBD1 for D (6 bases). The germline V gene encodes CDR1 SGHTA and CDR2 FQGTGA. CDR3 length: 15 residues. V lost 1 base, J lost 6 bases, and 15 bases lay in between. The CDR3 DNA sequence: TGTGCCAGCAGCTTAAAGGGGGGGGCGAGGTCTGAAGCTTTCTTT. This encodes CASSLKGGARSEAFF.

The chain couples TRBV4-2 to TRBJ2-1; 9 bases align to TRBD2. The junction had 16 bases not matched to a gene; V was cut back by 4 bases and J by 6 bases. Germline V gene sequence: CDR1 LGHNA, CDR2 YNFKEQ. The CDR3 extends over 18 amino acids. CDR3 bases: TGTGCCAGCAGCCCGGCGGGTAGCGGGGGCCCTAAGGGCAATGAGCAGTTCTTC. This translates into CASSPAGSGGPKGNEQFF.

The chain joins TRBV4-1 to TRBJ2-1, with 7 bases identical to TRBD2. In germline, CDR1 is MGHRA, CDR2 YSYEKL. V was clipped by 0 bases and J by 0 bases; unmatched bases: 8. The CDR3 spans 18 residues. CDR3 sequence: CASSQEGLGGSSYNEQFF. The CDR3 DNA reads TGCGCCAGCAGCCAAGAAGGGTTGGGGGGGAGCTCCTACAATGAGCAGTTCTTC.

This clone was detected only once. The chain couples TRBV7-8 to TRBJ2-7, with a tentative D call TRBD1 (6 bases). The CDR3 runs 15 residues. The germline V and J ends were trimmed by 1 base and 2 bases, with 12 bases remaining between them. Germline V lookup: CDR1 SGHVS, CDR2 FQNEAQ. This chain's CDR3 is CASSLGAGVPYEQYF. The CDR3 nucleotides are TGTGCCAGCAGCTTAGGGGCAGGGGTGCCCTACGAGCAGTACTTC.

This chain uses TRBV27 with TRBJ2-7; weak D call: TRBD2 (6 bases). CDR1 and CDR2 from the germline V gene are MNHEY and SMNVEV (reference sequence). This CDR3 region has 14 residues. V was shortened by 8 bases and J by 3 bases, with 17 bases between the two germline ends. The CDR3: CASSQSGLFYEQYF. CDR3 bases: TGTGCCAGCTCCCAGAGCGGGTTATTCTACGAGCAGTACTTC.

V and J are TRBV2 and TRBJ1-5; tentatively, D is TRBD1 (5 bases). Germline CDR1 SNHLY, CDR2 FYNNEI. The CDR3 consists of 15 residues. V lost 2 bases and J 0 bases, leaving 8 bases between the germline ends. This CDR3 is CASSEWGDSNQPQHF. In DNA form, the CDR3 reads TGTGCCAGCAGTGAATGGGGGGATAGCAATCAGCCCCAGCATTTT.

The rearrangement uses TRBV5-6 and TRBJ2-5; the D gene is possibly TRBD2 (7 bases). Trimming removed 1 base from V and 3 bases from J, with 13 bases in between. The CDR3 is 15 amino acids. Germline lookup yields CDR1 SGHDT and CDR2 YYEEEE. The DNA for the CDR3 is TGTGCCAGCAGCTTGTTTGGGGGGGGCAAAGAGACCCAGTACTTC. Translating it yields CASSLFGGGKETQYF.

This clone was counted once. The chain links TRBV5-1 to TRBJ1-2; D perhaps matches TRBD1 (5 bases). From germline, CDR1 is SGHRS and CDR2 YFSETQ. CDR3 length: 13 residues. V lost 4 bases to trimming and J lost 4 bases, with 11 bases between them. CDR3: CASSRGTLYGYTF. In nucleotides, the CDR3 is TGCGCCAGCAGCCGCGGGACGCTCTATGGCTACACCTTC. Using reference TRBV5-1 and TRBJ1-2 for the parts outside the CDR3, the full variable domain is KAGVTQTPRYLIKTRGQQVTLSCSPISGHRSVSWYQQTPGQGLQFLFEYFSETQRNKGNFPGRFSGRQFSNSRSEMNVSTLELGDSALYLCASSRGTLYGYTFGSGTRLTVV.